Following are 15 T cell receptor beta chains from one sample sequenced in a study of PD-L1 blockade in urothelial cancer. Only in-frame clones appear in the TCRdb table, and some are missing; sequencing was by immunoSEQ multiplex PCR. The sample contains more than 30,000 clones, about nine tenths of which appear only once. This sample comprised PBMCs, obtained around atezolizumab (anti-PD-L1) treatment. Source of these receptors: a man over 45 with urothelial cancer.

The chain carries TRBV28 and TRBJ1-2, with D hard to call. This CDR3 comprises 14 residues. Trimming took 1 base from V and 6 from J, leaving 12 bases between them. Per the germline V gene, CDR1 is MDHEN and CDR2 is SYDVKM. The CDR3 sequence is CASSLSTMEDGYTF. The DNA for the CDR3 is TGTGCCAGCAGTTTATCGACAATGGAGGATGGCTACACCTTC.

The genes are TRBV19 and TRBJ2-3, with D maybe TRBD2 (6 bases). This CDR3 is 15 amino acids long. The germline CDR1 and CDR2 sequences are LNHDA and SQIVND (reference sequence). V was clipped by 2 bases and J by 4 bases, with 13 bases between them. The CDR3 coding sequence is TGTGCCAGTAGTATATCGGGAGCGGGCGCAGATACGCAGTATTTT. Protein product: CASSISGAGADTQYF.

V usage is TRBV29-1 and J usage is TRBJ2-1; TRBD2 agrees at 8 bases. J was trimmed by 9 bases and V by 4 bases; bases with no gene match: 11. The CDR3 totals 14 residues. CDR1 and CDR2 from the germline V gene are SQVTM and ANQGSEA. The CDR3 loop is CSVGSGLVGPEQFF. The DNA of the CDR3 is TGCAGCGTTGGTTCGGGACTAGTAGGACCTGAGCAGTTCTTC.

This clone was counted only a few times. DNA for the CDR3: TGTGCCTGGAGTGTAGGAGGAAACACTGAAGCTTTCTTT. It encodes CAWSVGGNTEAFF. V and J are TRBV30 and TRBJ1-1, with no clear D. Germline lookup yields CDR1 GTSNPN and CDR2 SVGIG (reference sequence). V was clipped by 0 bases and J by 2 bases, with 7 bases between them. CDR3 size: 13 residues.

The chain links TRBV5-1 to TRBJ2-5, with 11 bases that match TRBD2. CDR1 is SGHRS, CDR2 YFSETQ, per germline. Trimming took 1 base from V and 5 from J; bases not matched to a gene: 10. This CDR3 has 17 residues. DNA of the CDR3: TGCGCCAGCAGCTTGTTAGCGGGAGGGAATATCCGGGAGACCCAGTACTTC. Translation: CASSLLAGGNIRETQYF.

CDR3 residues: CSVESYSGRHLIYNEQFF. The DNA for the CDR3 is TGCAGCGTTGAATCCTATAGCGGGAGGCATTTAATATACAATGAGCAGTTCTTC. The chain employs TRBV29-1 and TRBJ2-1; 10 nucleotides agree with TRBD2. V gave up 2 bases and J gave up 4 bases; unmatched junction bases: 14. CDR1 SQVTM and CDR2 ANQGSEA come from the germline V gene. This CDR3 is built from 18 residues.

The J gene is TRBJ2-3, the V gene TRBV10-3, with 12 bases fitting TRBD1. The CDR3 consists of 17 residues. Germline trimming cut 1 base from V and 4 bases from J; bases unmatched to any gene: 6. Germline CDR1 reads ENHRY; CDR2 reads SYGVKD. CDR3 coding DNA: TGTGCCATCAGTGAGTTCGCTGGGACAGGGGGCGCAGATACGCAGTATTTT. As protein: CAISEFAGTGGADTQYF.

This chain uses TRBV5-1 with TRBJ2-2; 10 bases are a match to TRBD1. This CDR3 has 14 residues. Germline V gene lookup returns CDR1 SGHRS and CDR2 YFSETQ. Unmatched junction bases numbered 6, after V lost 10 bases and J lost 3 bases. The CDR3 loop is CACSGTGDTGELFF. CDR3 sequence (DNA): TGCGCCTGTTCCGGGACAGGGGACACCGGGGAGCTGTTTTTT.

The CDR3 loop reads CASSPIVGLAGTDTQYF. CDR3 sequence (DNA): TGTGCCAGCTCACCCATTGTGGGACTAGCGGGGACAGATACGCAGTATTTT. The chain recombines TRBV18 with TRBJ2-3; 13 nucleotides line up with TRBD2. The CDR3 is 17 amino acids. With V trimmed by 3 bases and J by 3 bases, 6 bases remained unmatched. Germline CDR1 reads KGHSH; CDR2 reads LQKENI.

V usage is TRBV11-3 and J usage is TRBJ1-1; D might be TRBD1 (5 bases). V was trimmed by 5 bases and J by 2 bases, leaving 9 bases between them. This CDR3 is 13 amino acids long. Germline CDR1 SGHNT, CDR2 YENEEA. The CDR3 sequence is CASSPDSNTEAFF. The CDR3 DNA follows: TGTGCCAGCAGCCCCGACAGCAACACTGAAGCTTTCTTT.

V gene TRBV30 combines with J gene TRBJ2-7, with D tentatively TRBD1 (6 bases). V dropped 0 bases and J dropped 7 bases, with 22 bases sitting between them. The CDR3 sequence is 16 residues long. Germline CDR1 and CDR2: GTSNPN and SVGIG (reference sequence). CDR3 sequence: CAWSVLHRASTGEQYF. Written as DNA, the CDR3 is TGTGCCTGGAGTGTACTGCACAGGGCCTCCACCGGGGAGCAGTACTTC.

The CDR3 DNA sequence: TGTGCCAGCTCACCAACCGCGAGCATCTACGAGCAGTACTTC. Amino acids: CASSPTASIYEQYF. The V and J genes are TRBV18 and TRBJ2-7; D not certain. Germline CDR1 KGHSH, CDR2 LQKENI. V dropped 2 bases and J dropped 3 bases, with 11 bases sitting between them. CDR3 length equals 14 residues.

V and J are TRBV28 and TRBJ2-1; 7 bases map to TRBD2. The CDR3 extends over 16 amino acids. V dropped 6 bases and J dropped 0; count of bases not matched to a gene: 8. Germline-derived CDR1 and CDR2 are MDHEN and SYDVKM. The DNA of the CDR3 is TGTGCCAGCAGATCCTCCCGGGACTACTCCTACAATGAGCAGTTCTTC. It translates to CASRSSRDYSYNEQFF.

There are a few counts of this clone. The chain has TRBV7-9 and TRBJ2-3; 12 nucleotides match TRBD2. The length of the CDR3 is 16 residues. J was trimmed by 1 base and V by 5 bases; bases with no gene match: 4. Per germline, CDR1 SEHNR and CDR2 FQNEAQ (reference sequence). The CDR3: CASSALAGGRTDTQYF. The CDR3 bases are TGTGCCAGCAGCGCACTAGCGGGGGGACGCACAGATACGCAGTATTTT.

This chain links TRBV4-3 with TRBJ1-4; a possible D gene is TRBD1 (5 bases). CDR3 length: 16 residues. V was trimmed by 0 bases and J by 7 bases, leaving 15 bases between them. Germline CDR1 reads LGHNA; CDR2 reads YSLEER. The CDR3 loop is CASSQEVAQGGEKLFF. Here the CDR3 DNA reads TGCGCCAGCAGCCAAGAGGTGGCGCAGGGCGGTGAAAAACTGTTTTTT.